This passage covers 2 T cell receptor beta chains from one sample sequenced in a study of STAT5B mutations in CD4+ large granular lymphocyte leukemia. Repertoires were generated with immunoSEQ multiplex PCR, while TCRdb's copy carries only in-frame clones and drops some. The sample comprises about 32,000 clones, around 66% of which are singletons, and roughly 0.48% rests with the top ten. The sample was CD4+ T cells from blood buffy coats. Source of these receptors: a human donor in good health.

The V and J genes are TRBV7-2 and TRBJ2-3; tentatively, D is TRBD2 (5 bases). This CDR3 is built from 15 residues. V was shortened by 4 bases and J by 0 bases, with 11 bases between the two germline ends. In germline, CDR1 is SGHTA, CDR2 FQGNSA. The DNA of the CDR3 is TGTGCCAGCAGCTCCAGACTAACCAGCACAGATACGCAGTATTTT. Its translation: CASSSRLTSTDTQYF.

This sequence joins TRBV29-1 and TRBJ2-5, with D maybe TRBD2 (6 bases). Deletions cut 2 bases from V and 4 bases from J, with 8 bases between. Per the germline V gene, CDR1 is SQVTM and CDR2 is ANQGSEA. The CDR3 consists of 12 residues. The CDR3 region has the DNA TGCAGCGTTGAATTCGGGGGAGAGACCCAGTACTTC. Translating it yields CSVEFGGETQYF.